This is a list of T cell receptor beta chains from one sample in a study of cytomegalovirus exposure and HLA in healthy donors. Profiled with immunoSEQ multiplex PCR; TCRdb holds only in-frame clones, not every one. The sample holds about 190,000 clones; around three quarters are singletons and the top ten take 1.6%. What was sequenced was PBMCs. These receptors came from a woman aged 18-29 years in good health and CMV-seronegative. Each CDR3 is given with its conserved first and last residue. The D gene is left open where the match is weak. Clone size is shown for a subset of rows, as once, few, many or a class of expanded clone.

TRBD2	TRBJ2-7	once	TRBV7-2	CASSLAGLPYEQYF	TGTGCCAGCAGCTTAGCGGGACTACCCTACGAGCAGTACTTC
-	TRBJ2-2	-	TRBV9	CASSVGGSEVGELFF	TGTGCCAGCAGCGTAGGAGGGTCGGAAGTGGGGGAGCTGTTTTTT
-	TRBJ2-5	-	TRBV5-4	CASSFSLPGTQYF	TGTGCCAGCAGCTTCTCCCTTCCGGGGACCCAGTACTTC
-	TRBJ2-1	few	TRBV29-1	CSVEEGQGEQFF	TGCAGCGTTGAAGAGGGGCAGGGCGAGCAGTTCTTC
TRBD1	TRBJ1-4	-	TRBV9	CASSVGDSNEKLFF	TGTGCCAGCAGCGTAGGGGACAGTAATGAAAAACTGTTTTTT
-	TRBJ2-3	-	TRBV7-3	CASSLTRFPDTQYF	TGTGCCAGCAGCTTGACTAGGTTCCCAGATACGCAGTATTTT
TRBD2	TRBJ2-3	-	TRBV27	CASSSDEPRLAGGSDTQYF	TGTGCCAGCAGTTCGGACGAACCCCGATTGGCGGGAGGTTCAGATACGCAGTATTTT
TRBD1	TRBJ2-7	-	TRBV5-5	CASSLEVGTGIYEQYF	TGTGCCAGCAGCTTGGAGGTCGGGACAGGGATATACGAGCAGTACTTC
-	TRBJ1-1	-	TRBV7-9	CSSSLEVTTEAFF	TGTTCCAGCAGCTTAGAGGTGACAACTGAAGCTTTCTTT
TRBD1	TRBJ1-4	-	TRBV27	CASSLGQGNEKLFF	TGTGCCAGCAGTCTGGGACAGGGGAATGAAAAACTGTTTTTT
-	TRBJ1-1	few	TRBV28	CASSLLKLSAFF	TGTGCCAGCAGTTTATTGAAGCTTTCAGCTTTCTTT